The 5 T cell receptor beta chains given below trace back to one sample, sequenced in a study of cytomegalovirus exposure and HLA in healthy donors. Sequenced by immunoSEQ multiplex PCR; TCRdb stores in-frame clones only, minus some. The sample has approximately 73,000 clones, about 95% seen once. Sequencing was done on a sample of PBMCs. The origin of the receptors is a man younger than 30 in good health and CMV-seronegative.

The chain combines TRBV5-8 with TRBJ1-6, with D perhaps TRBD1 (5 bases). This CDR3 is 16 amino acids long. Germline CDR1 reads SGHTS; CDR2 reads YDEGEE. Trimming took off 3 bases at V and 3 bases at J, with 13 bases between the two ends. The CDR3 coding sequence is TGTGCCAGCAGCTCCCTAGGGGAACTCTATAATTCACCCCTCCACTTT. This codes for CASSSLGELYNSPLHF. The variable domain in full, completed from reference TRBV5-8 and TRBJ1-6, reads EAGVTQSPTHLIKTRGQQATLRCSPISGHTSVYWYQQALGLGLQFLLWYDEGEERNRGNFPPRFSGRQFPNYSSELNVNALELEDSALYLCASSSLGELYNSPLHFGNGTRLTVT.

The chain combines TRBV2 with TRBJ2-2; 9 bases agree with TRBD2. J lost 5 bases, V lost 1 base, and 11 bases had no gene match. The CDR3 totals 18 residues. The V gene's germline CDR1 is SNHLY and CDR2 FYNNEI. The CDR3, as DNA: TGTGCCAGCAGTGAAGACGGACTAGCGTTGGGGGCTACCGGGGAGCTGTTTTTT. Residues: CASSEDGLALGATGELFF.

The V gene is TRBV2, the J gene TRBJ1-5, with D uncertain. Germline V lookup: CDR1 SNHLY, CDR2 FYNNEI. The CDR3 totals 14 residues. V was trimmed by 7 bases and J by 4 bases, leaving 14 bases between them. The CDR3 region has the DNA TGTGCCAGCAACCTACGACCGGGGAATCAGCCCCAGCATTTT. Translated, it gives CASNLRPGNQPQHF.

The CDR3 DNA is TGTGCCAGCAGCGTAGCCCCTTCGACTAGCGGCTTCACAGATACGCAGTATTTT. Residues: CASSVAPSTSGFTDTQYF. This chain connects TRBV9 to TRBJ2-3, with 9 bases matching TRBD2. CDR1 SGDLS and CDR2 YYNGEE come from the germline V gene. The CDR3 runs to 18 residues. V gave up 0 bases and J gave up 2 bases; unmatched junction bases: 10. The full variable domain, rest sourced from reference TRBV9 and TRBJ2-3, is DSGVTQTPKHLITATGQRVTLRCSPRSGDLSVYWYQQSLDQGLQFLIQYYNGEERAKGNILERFSAQQFPDLHSELNLSSLELGDSALYFCASSVAPSTSGFTDTQYFGPGTRLTVL.

The chain uses TRBV18 and TRBJ1-5; 9 positions agree with TRBD1. Per the germline V gene, CDR1 is KGHSH and CDR2 is LQKENI. V gave up 5 bases and J gave up 7 bases; unmatched junction bases: 9. This CDR3 region has 15 residues. This CDR3 is CASSARDRVGQPQHF. The CDR3 DNA reads TGTGCCAGCTCAGCCCGGGACAGGGTTGGGCAGCCCCAGCATTTT.